The 23 T cell receptor beta chains given below trace back to one sample, sequenced in a study of human T cells and chemical hapten exposure. TCRdb reanalysed the RACE reads using MiXCR and keeps one entry per CDR3 protein. The data contain some 42,000 distinct CDR3 sequences, 8.5% to 10% of them singletons. Time point denoted: patch test 2, 6 weeks after DPC sensitization. The sample's treatment: therapeutic diphenylcyclopropenone sensitization with weekly scalp DPC. The sample here was whole blood, taken in connection with sensitization to the hapten diphenylcyclopropenone (DPC). The receptors stem from a woman aged 35 to 49 with alopecia areata. Some clones in this sample may be carry-over from other donors' samples.

Ten or more counts support this clonotype. This chain uses TRBV5-5 with TRBJ2-3; D is unresolved. Trimming pared 6 bases from V and 4 bases from J, leaving 21 bases between. The germline V gene encodes CDR1 SGHKS and CDR2 YYEKEE (reference sequence). The CDR3 is 16 residues long. CDR3 bases: TGTGCCAGCATAAAGTCGGGTTCTCCAAGGGCAGATACGCAGTATTTT. Amino acid sequence: CASIKSGSPRADTQYF.

This clonotype was observed at least ten times. The chain is built from TRBV20-1 and TRBJ1-1, with D unresolved. Germline V gives CDR1 DFQATT, CDR2 SNEGSKA (reference sequence). The CDR3 spans 12 residues. V was cut by 3 bases and J by 5 bases, with 10 bases left in between. CDR3 DNA sequence: TGCAGTGCTAGTTCCAGGCCAACTGAAGCTTTCTTT. The encoded protein is CSASSRPTEAFF.

In its sample, this clonotype was seen a few times. This chain joins TRBV29-1 and TRBJ2-7; D is uncertain. Trimming stripped 3 bases from V and 4 bases from J, with 16 bases between. Germline values: CDR1 SQVTM, CDR2 ANQGSEA. This CDR3 contains 14 residues. The CDR3: CSVDGKVVTYEQYF. In DNA, the CDR3 is TGCAGCGTTGACGGAAAGGTGGTGACTTACGAGCAGTACTTC.

This clonotype was counted at least ten times. This chain joins TRBV12-3 or TRBV12-4 and TRBJ2-4; D may match TRBD1 or TRBD2 (5 bases each). This CDR3 region has 14 residues. V was pared by 5 bases and J by 9 bases, with 17 bases between. The CDR3 spells CASSGGVKGGIQYF. CDR3 DNA sequence: TGTGCCAGCAGTGGGGGTGTGAAGGGTGGCATTCAGTACTTC.

In this sample, this clonotype turned up a few times. The chain combines TRBV4-1 with TRBJ1-4; D possibly corresponds to TRBD1 (5 bases). This CDR3 is 15 amino acids long. Germline assignment: CDR1 MGHRA and CDR2 YSYEKL. V was trimmed by 0 bases and J by 7 bases, leaving 12 bases between them. The CDR3 reads CASSQEIRDGEKLFF. The CDR3 nucleotides are TGCGCCAGCAGCCAAGAAATCAGGGACGGTGAAAAACTGTTTTTT.

This clonotype has a count of ten or more. The DNA for the CDR3 is TGCGCCAGCAGCCCGAGGGTCGATCAGCCCCAGCATTTT. Translating gives CASSPRVDQPQHF. This chain links TRBV4-1 with TRBJ1-5; unclear D gene. This CDR3 has 13 residues. The V end was cut by 4 bases, the J end by 5 bases, with 9 bases between. CDR1 is MGHRA, CDR2 YSYEKL, per germline.

This clonotype was counted many times. This chain joins TRBV5-6 and TRBJ2-1, with 8 bases lining up with TRBD1. CDR3 length: 15 residues. CDR1 and CDR2 (germline): SGHDT, YYEEEE. After removal of 5 bases from V and 3 bases from J, the junction contained 7 bases not matched to a gene. The CDR3 nucleotides read TGTGCCAGCAGGGCGGACAGGGAAGGCTACAATGAGCAGTTCTTC. Protein sequence: CASRADREGYNEQFF.

This clonotype was detected many times. The V and J genes are TRBV2 and TRBJ2-5; D may be TRBD2 (6 bases). CDR3 length equals 14 residues. Trimming left V 5 bases short and J 3 bases short, with 13 bases between. Germline loops: CDR1 SNHLY, CDR2 FYNNEI. The CDR3 sequence: CASSLFAGKETQYF. For the CDR3, the DNA is TGTGCCAGCAGTCTATTCGCGGGGAAAGAGACCCAGTACTTC.

There are a few counts of this clonotype. The gene calls are TRBV20-1 and TRBJ2-7; D remains ambiguous. The CDR3 is 11 residues long. V lost 2 bases and J lost 5, with 7 bases in between. CDR1 and CDR2 from the germline V gene are DFQATT and SNEGSKA (reference sequence). The CDR3, as DNA: TGCAGTGCTAGATCCGACCACGAGCAGTACTTC. Protein: CSARSDHEQYF.

This clonotype was found many times. The chain links TRBV7-2 to TRBJ2-1; 8 nucleotides match TRBD1. CDR3 length: 16 residues. V lost 1 base, J lost 5 bases, and 7 bases stayed unmatched. The germline V gene encodes CDR1 SGHTA and CDR2 FQGNSA. The chain's CDR3 is CASSLDQGARNNEQFF. The DNA of the CDR3 is TGTGCCAGCAGCTTAGACCAGGGGGCTCGAAACAATGAGCAGTTCTTC.

This clonotype has ten or more counts. The chain couples TRBV5-1 to TRBJ2-5; D unclear. The germline V gene has CDR1 SGHRS and CDR2 YFSETQ. V lost 0 bases, J lost 0 bases, and 6 bases lay in between. There are 14 residues in the CDR3. The DNA for the CDR3 is TGCGCCAGCAGCTTGGAAGGGTACCAAGAGACCCAGTACTTC. Translating gives CASSLEGYQETQYF. The full variable domain, in which reference TRBV5-1 and TRBJ2-5 provide the parts outside the CDR3, is KAGVTQTPRYLIKTRGQQVTLSCSPISGHRSVSWYQQTPGQGLQFLFEYFSETQRNKGNFPGRFSGRQFSNSRSEMNVSTLELGDSALYLCASSLEGYQETQYFGPGTRLLVL.

In this sample, this clonotype turned up many times. The gene calls are TRBV5-1 and TRBJ1-5; D uncertain. The CDR3 runs 15 residues. The germline CDR1 and CDR2 sequences are SGHRS and YFSETQ. The V end was cut by 2 bases, the J end by 2 bases, with 11 bases between. The DNA for the CDR3 is TGCGCCAGCAGCTTAGCAGGATCGGGCAATCAGCCCCAGCATTTT. The encoded protein is CASSLAGSGNQPQHF.

This clonotype has just one count. A much larger clone lies one base from this, so it may be a read error. This likely comes from a read error, as the CDR3 has no conserved phenylalanine or tryptophan at its end. J is TRBJ2-1 and V is TRBV20-1; 10 bases are a match to TRBD2. Per germline, CDR1 DFQATT and CDR2 SNEGSKA (reference sequence). The CDR3 length is 16 residues. V lost 2 bases, J lost 3 bases, and 7 bases stayed unmatched. CDR3 residues: CSARNLAGAVYNEQFL. DNA for the CDR3: TGCAGTGCTAGAAATCTAGCGGGGGCAGTCTACAATGAGCAGTTCTTA.

This clonotype turned up a few times. The V call is TRBV20-1, the J call TRBJ1-1; perhaps TRBD1 as D (5 bases). Germline CDR1 and CDR2: DFQATT and SNEGSKA (reference sequence). The V end lost 3 bases, the J end lost 4 bases, and 12 bases lay between the germline ends. The CDR3 runs 13 residues. The CDR3 is CSARWGDGTEAFF. CDR3 coding DNA: TGCAGTGCTAGGTGGGGGGACGGCACTGAAGCTTTCTTT.

This clonotype has a count of ten or more. CDR3 amino acids: CASSLVGLGEQYF. CDR3 nucleotides: TGTGCCAGCAGCTTAGTGGGCTTGGGGGAGCAGTACTTC. The rearrangement links TRBV7-2 to TRBJ2-7; D is ambiguous. Per the germline V gene, CDR1 is SGHTA and CDR2 is FQGNSA. CDR3 length equals 13 residues. V lost 1 base and J 7 bases, leaving 11 bases between the germline ends.

The J gene is TRBJ1-1, the V gene TRBV18; TRBD1 agrees at 12 bases. The germline CDR1 and CDR2 sequences are KGHSH and LQKENI. The CDR3 consists of 14 residues. The V gene end was trimmed by 5 bases and the J gene end by 10 bases; junction bases not matched to a gene: 8. The CDR3: CASSAGTGGRRAFF. The DNA for the CDR3 is TGTGCCAGCTCAGCCGGGACAGGGGGCCGGAGAGCTTTCTTT.

The rearrangement joins TRBV7-9 to TRBJ1-2, with no clear D. Germline loops: CDR1 SEHNR, CDR2 FQNEAQ (reference sequence). CDR3 length: 11 amino acids. V was shortened by 6 bases and J by 7 bases, with 9 bases between the two germline ends. The CDR3 nucleotides are TGTGCCAGCAGTTTGGACTTTGGCTACACCTTC. As protein: CASSLDFGYTF.

This clonotype was recorded at least ten times. The rearrangement uses TRBV4-3 and TRBJ1-2; no clear D gene. This CDR3 has 15 residues. Germline V gene sequence: CDR1 LGHNA, CDR2 YSLEER. The germline V and J ends were trimmed by 0 bases and 8 bases, with 16 bases remaining between them. The CDR3 DNA reads as TGCGCCAGCAGCCAAGATCGGACTTCTCTGGGCGGCTACACCTTC. This sequence encodes CASSQDRTSLGGYTF.

This clonotype was seen ten or more times. This chain joins TRBV6-1 and TRBJ2-7, with D possibly being TRBD2 (5 bases). Germline V gene sequence: CDR1 MNHNS, CDR2 SASEGT. Trimming took off 6 bases at V and 3 bases at J, with 12 bases between the two ends. This CDR3 contains 13 residues. CDR3 nucleotide sequence: TGTGCCAGCAGCCAGACTACCTACTACGAGCAGTACTTC. This sequence encodes CASSQTTYYEQYF.

This clonotype appeared once. This chain joins TRBV7-2 and TRBJ2-5; D gene uncertain. Deletions cut 1 base from V and 2 bases from J, with 8 bases between. Looked up from germline, CDR1 is SGHTA and CDR2 is FQGNSA. This CDR3 comprises 14 residues. CDR3 bases: TGTGCCAGCAGCTTAGACAGAATACAAGAGACCCAGTACTTC. Its translation: CASSLDRIQETQYF.

This clonotype appeared many times. V gene TRBV11-2 combines with J gene TRBJ2-5; 15 nucleotides match TRBD2. J lost 10 bases, V lost 3 bases, and 15 bases had no gene match. This CDR3 has 18 amino acids. Germline V CDR1 and CDR2: SGHAT, FQNNGV. The CDR3 loop reads CASSLTGTSGGPSPDQYF. In nucleotides, the CDR3 is TGTGCCAGCAGCTTGACCGGGACTAGCGGGGGGCCATCCCCAGACCAGTACTTC.

This clonotype was recorded a few times. The chain carries TRBV7-2 and TRBJ2-4; tentatively, D is TRBD1 or TRBD2 (5 bases each). V was trimmed by 3 bases and J by 0 bases, leaving 12 bases between them. CDR3 size: 16 residues. The germline gives CDR1 SGHTA, CDR2 FQGNSA. CDR3 region: CASSFQSGLAKNIQYF. Here the CDR3 DNA reads TGTGCCAGCAGCTTTCAGTCGGGGCTAGCCAAAAACATTCAGTACTTC.

This clonotype was seen at least ten times. J is TRBJ1-4 and V is TRBV11-2; the match to TRBD1 covers 12 bases. The germline V gene has CDR1 SGHAT and CDR2 FQNNGV. The J segment lost 12 bases and the V segment lost 1 base, leaving 3 bases of the junction unmatched. This CDR3 region has 14 residues. The CDR3 DNA reads as TGTGCCAGCAGCTTAGGGGACAGGGGGCCACAACTGTTTTTT. It encodes CASSLGDRGPQLFF.